The clone carrying this T cell receptor beta chain showed up just a few times. Its antigen is unknown. The CDR3 totals 15 residues. The junction had 11 bases not matched to a gene; V was cut back by 5 bases and J by 9 bases. Looked up from germline, CDR1 is SEHNR and CDR2 is FQNEAQ (reference sequence). The study reverse transcribed the entire isolated RNA, so it sequenced expressed TCRB transcripts. This table comes from immunoSEQ multiplex PCR, and its TCRdb copy is limited to in-frame clones, with some not included. The data show about 330,000 clones, with about 11% seen just once and about 0.015% held by the top ten. These data are taken from a study of beta chain features in type 1 diabetes. One heparinised draw, averaging roughly 100 mL, was taken per donor. Overall study findings and caveats: It was possible that PCR favored shorter templates, equally so in patients and controls.

This chain links TRBV7-9 with TRBJ2-2; 8 positions agree with TRBD2. The sample taken for sequencing was naive CD4+ T cells from blood. This receptor was taken from a woman younger than 45 in good health. The CDR3 loop reads CASSAPLSGSRELFF. CDR3 nucleotides: TGTGCCAGCAGCGCCCCCCTGAGCGGGAGCCGGGAGCTGTTTTTT. Together with reference TRBV7-9 and TRBJ2-2, the CDR3 gives the full variable domain: DTGVSQNPRHKITKRGQNVTFRCDPISEHNRLYWYRQTLGQGPEFLTYFQNEAQLEKSRLLSDRFSAERPKGSFSTLEIQRTEQGDSAMYLCASSAPLSGSRELFFGEGSRLTVL.